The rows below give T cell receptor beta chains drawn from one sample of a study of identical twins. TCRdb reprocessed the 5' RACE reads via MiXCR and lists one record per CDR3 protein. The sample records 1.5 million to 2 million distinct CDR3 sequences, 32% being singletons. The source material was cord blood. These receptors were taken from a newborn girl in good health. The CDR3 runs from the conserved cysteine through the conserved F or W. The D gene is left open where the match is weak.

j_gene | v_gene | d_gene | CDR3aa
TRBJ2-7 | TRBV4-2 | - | CASSQDGLPSPYEQYF
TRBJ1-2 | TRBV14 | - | CASSQVQVGYTF
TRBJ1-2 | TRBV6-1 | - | CATRDTVLYGYTF
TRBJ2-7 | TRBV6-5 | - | CASSPYQAGGTYEQYF
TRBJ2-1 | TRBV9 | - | CASSADGLSLCNEQFF
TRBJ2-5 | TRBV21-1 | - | CASSKLRGDGETQYF
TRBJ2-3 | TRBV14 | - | CASSHRPGDTQYF
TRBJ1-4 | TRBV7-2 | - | CASSLSPVNEKLFF
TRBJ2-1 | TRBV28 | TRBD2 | CASITLAGGNAQFF
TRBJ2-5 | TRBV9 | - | CASSVRQGQETQYF
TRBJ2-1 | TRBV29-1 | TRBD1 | CSAVGDRPFSYNEQFF
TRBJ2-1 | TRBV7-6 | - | CASSFRNGRGRFF
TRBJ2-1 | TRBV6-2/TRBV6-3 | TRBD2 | CASSYVVAGVPPRNEQFF
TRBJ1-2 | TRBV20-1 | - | CSARPNGAGGYTF
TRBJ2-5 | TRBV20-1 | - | CSARPLPGSQETQYF
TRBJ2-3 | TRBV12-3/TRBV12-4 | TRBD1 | CASSQTGQGADTQYF
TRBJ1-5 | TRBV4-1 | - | CASSQESYSTNQPQHF
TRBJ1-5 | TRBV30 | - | CAWKGSGNQPQHF
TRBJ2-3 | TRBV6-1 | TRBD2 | CASTTSGGAADTQYF
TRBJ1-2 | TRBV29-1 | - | CSARTDLNYGYTF
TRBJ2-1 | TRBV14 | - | CASSRHRDGEQFF
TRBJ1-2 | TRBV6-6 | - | CASGTQGSGYGYTF
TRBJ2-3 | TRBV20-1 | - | CSALRADSSTDTQYF
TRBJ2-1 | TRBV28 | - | CASSPRCNEQFF
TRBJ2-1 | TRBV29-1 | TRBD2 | CSVEAAGGPPNEQFF
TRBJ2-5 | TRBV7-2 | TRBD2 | CASSLRRAGGFQETQYF
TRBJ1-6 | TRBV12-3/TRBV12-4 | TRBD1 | CASSLVTGGWSPLHF
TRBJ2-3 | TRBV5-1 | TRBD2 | CASSENSGTSTDTHYF
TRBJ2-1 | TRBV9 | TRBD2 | CASSVSSGGARYNEQFF
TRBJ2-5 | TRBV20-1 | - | CSAREPSSKETQYF
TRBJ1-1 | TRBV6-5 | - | CASGPSVNTEAFF
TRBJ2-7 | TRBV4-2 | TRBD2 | CASSGGKLAKDLLRCEQYF
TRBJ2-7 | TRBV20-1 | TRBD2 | CSAAKGSPGLAYEQYF
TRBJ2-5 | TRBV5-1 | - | CASSLDSLGEQYF
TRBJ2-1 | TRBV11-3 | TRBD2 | CASSLRGTSGLTEEQFF
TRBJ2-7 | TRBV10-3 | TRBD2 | CAISPGLERGEQYF
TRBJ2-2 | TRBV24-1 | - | CATGGNTGELFF
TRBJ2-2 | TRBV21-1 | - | CASSQNGARELNTGELFF
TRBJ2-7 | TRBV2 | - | CASSKQTYEQYF
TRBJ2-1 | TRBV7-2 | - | CASSLEGGAPQQFF
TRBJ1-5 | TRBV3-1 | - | CASSQTVNQPQHF
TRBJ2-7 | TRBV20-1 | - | CSARAAGTPVYEQYF
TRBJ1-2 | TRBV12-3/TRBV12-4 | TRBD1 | CASSSPRQGEGYTF
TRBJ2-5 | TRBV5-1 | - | CASTITGNEETQYF
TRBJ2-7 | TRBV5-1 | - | CASSLEGSLYEQYF
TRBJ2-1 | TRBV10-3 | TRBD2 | CAISDALAGGPSEQFF
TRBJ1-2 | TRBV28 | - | CASSLYQGVWGYTF
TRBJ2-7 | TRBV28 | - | CASSLGQQTYEQYF
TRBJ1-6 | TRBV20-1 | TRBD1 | CSARRGQGSPLHF
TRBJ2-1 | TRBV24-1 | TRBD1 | CATSDFRPGQGSDEQFF
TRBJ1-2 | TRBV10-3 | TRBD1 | CAIRDGQGNYGYTF
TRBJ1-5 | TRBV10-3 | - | CAISDGRWAYSNQPQHF